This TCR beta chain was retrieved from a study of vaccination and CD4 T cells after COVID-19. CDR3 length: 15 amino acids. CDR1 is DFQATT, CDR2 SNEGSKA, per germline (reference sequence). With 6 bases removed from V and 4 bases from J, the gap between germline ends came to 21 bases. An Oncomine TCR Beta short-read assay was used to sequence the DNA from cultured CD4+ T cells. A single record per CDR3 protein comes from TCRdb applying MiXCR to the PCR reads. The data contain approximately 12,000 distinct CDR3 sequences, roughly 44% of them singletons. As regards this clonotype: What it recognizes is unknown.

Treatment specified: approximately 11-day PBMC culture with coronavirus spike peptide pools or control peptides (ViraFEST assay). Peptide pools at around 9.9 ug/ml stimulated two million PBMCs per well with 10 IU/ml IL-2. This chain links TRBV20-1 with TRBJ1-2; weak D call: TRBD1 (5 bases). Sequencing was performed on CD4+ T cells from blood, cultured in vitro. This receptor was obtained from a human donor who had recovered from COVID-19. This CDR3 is CSAYETRGLFYGYTF. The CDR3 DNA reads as TGCAGTGCCTACGAAACGAGGGGCCTGTTCTATGGCTACACCTTC.